The sequence of this TCR beta chain was determined in a study of T cell responses to AZD1222 COVID-19 vaccine. The data were produced by immunoSEQ multiplex PCR, yet TCRdb's version contains in-frame clones alone and is incomplete. The sample lists about 150,000 clones; approximately 90% were seen once. On this clone: This sample includes further DNA sequences coding for the same CDR3.

Per germline, CDR1 SGHDT and CDR2 YYEEEE. The CDR3 contains 14 residues. After removal of 5 bases from V and 0 bases from J, the junction contained 2 bases not matched to a gene. The chain carries TRBV5-6 and TRBJ2-3, with TRBD2 identical over 8 bases. This sample comprised peripheral blood, obtained 28 days after the second AZD1222 dose. The sequence derives from an adult who received the AZD1222 COVID-19 vaccine. The DNA for the CDR3 is TGTGCCAGCAGTTCTAGCGGGAGCACAGATACGCAGTATTTT. Its translation is CASSSSGSTDTQYF.